These 12 T cell receptor beta chains came from one sample sequenced in a study of cytomegalovirus exposure and HLA in healthy donors (dated by TCRdb to 2016 to 2017). Library preparation employed the immunoSEQ multiplex PCR assay. The immuneACCESS repertoire file appears here via TCRdb, limited to in-frame rearrangements. These files lack a portion of the clones; in checked studies, under half of the deficit traces to unresolved V genes, and the cause of the others is not known. Within this sample are around 160,000 clones, with more than 70% of them counted one time only. The ten largest clones take up about 9.4% of the sample. Input material: PBMCs. All receptors come from a young man in good health and CMV-seropositive.

The chain uses TRBV4-1 and TRBJ2-7; 8 bases are shared with TRBD1. CDR1 is MGHRA and CDR2 is YSYEKL in the germline V gene. This CDR3 spans 16 amino acids. V shed 3 bases, J shed 1 base, and the junction held 8 bases outside the gene matches. CDR3: CASSHLGQGGSYEQYF. The CDR3, as DNA: TGCGCCAGCAGCCACCTAGGACAGGGAGGATCCTACGAGCAGTACTTC.

This chain uses TRBV11-2 with TRBJ2-3, with unresolved D. CDR3 length: 16 residues. V was cut by 5 bases and J by 1 base, with 16 bases left in between. Looked up from germline, CDR1 is SGHAT and CDR2 is FQNNGV. CDR3 sequence reads: CASSPGLVVRTDTQYF. The CDR3, as DNA: TGTGCCAGCAGCCCGGGTTTGGTCGTACGCACAGATACGCAGTATTTT.

V usage is TRBV6-1 and J usage is TRBJ2-5, with a weak D call TRBD2 (6 bases). This CDR3 has 15 residues. Trimming shortened V by 1 base and J by 4 bases, and 13 bases separated the two germline ends. The germline V gene has CDR1 MNHNS and CDR2 SASEGT. In DNA, the CDR3 is TGTGCCAGCAGTGAAGGTAGTAGCGGAACAGAGACCCAGTACTTC. This sequence encodes CASSEGSSGTETQYF.

The CDR3 reads CASSMDRGPYEQYF. The CDR3 nucleotides read TGTGCCAGTAGTATGGACAGGGGACCGTACGAGCAGTACTTC. The J gene is TRBJ2-7, the V gene TRBV19; TRBD1 matches at 9 bases. The germline gives CDR1 LNHDA, CDR2 SQIVND (reference sequence). With V trimmed by 3 bases and J by 4 bases, 4 bases remained unmatched. The CDR3 is 14 amino acids.

V is TRBV6-1 and J is TRBJ1-3; D unresolved. The CDR3 covers 15 residues. V was shortened by 7 bases and J by 4 bases, with 17 bases between the two germline ends. In germline, CDR1 is MNHNS, CDR2 SASEGT. The CDR3: CASTPRGEDGNTIYF. The CDR3 DNA reads as TGTGCCAGCACCCCCCGGGGAGAAGACGGAAACACCATATATTTT.

The chain joins TRBV19 to TRBJ2-3, with 9 bases lining up with TRBD2. Per the germline V gene, CDR1 is LNHDA and CDR2 is SQIVND (reference sequence). The CDR3 is 12 amino acids. V gave up 6 bases and J gave up 5 bases; unmatched junction bases: 0. CDR3 loop: CASRLAGDTQYF. CDR3 in DNA: TGTGCCAGTAGACTAGCGGGAGATACGCAGTATTTT.

The CDR3 DNA follows: TGCGCCAGCAGCCGAGGAAGGGGAGGCGCGTACGAGCAGTACTTC. Protein: CASSRGRGGAYEQYF. The rearrangement links TRBV4-3 to TRBJ2-7, with a weak D call TRBD2 (6 bases). The V end lost 4 bases, the J end lost 4 bases, and 17 bases lay between the germline ends. Germline-derived CDR1 and CDR2 are LGHNA and YSLEER. CDR3 length: 15 residues.

This clone has just a few counts. The chain uses TRBV6-1 and TRBJ1-3, with 8 nucleotides matching TRBD1. The CDR3 covers 16 residues. V was clipped by 3 bases and J by 3 bases; unmatched bases: 7. Germline-derived CDR1 and CDR2 are MNHNS and SASEGT. The chain's CDR3 is CASSDGQGRYGNTIYF. CDR3 bases: TGTGCCAGCAGTGACGGACAGGGACGTTATGGAAACACCATATATTTT.

The rearrangement links TRBV7-9 to TRBJ2-7; D is perhaps TRBD2 (5 bases). V was trimmed by 5 bases and J by 6 bases, leaving 8 bases between them. The CDR3 contains 11 residues. Germline loops: CDR1 SEHNR, CDR2 FQNEAQ (reference sequence). The chain's CDR3 is CASSPRGEQYF. DNA of the CDR3: TGTGCCAGCAGCCCCCGGGGCGAGCAGTACTTC.

The chain uses TRBV19 and TRBJ1-2; 7 bases map to TRBD1. After removal of 5 bases from V and 8 bases from J, the junction contained 5 bases not matched to a gene. Germline V lookup: CDR1 LNHDA, CDR2 SQIVND (reference sequence). CDR3 length: 12 amino acids. The CDR3 loop reads CASSWAGGGYTF. DNA of the CDR3: TGTGCCAGTAGTTGGGCAGGGGGAGGCTACACCTTC.

The rearrangement joins TRBV7-9 to TRBJ1-1; no reliable D call. This CDR3 region has 14 residues. Between the trimmed V and J ends, which lost 3 bases and 3 bases, there was a span of 11 bases. CDR1 SEHNR and CDR2 FQNEAQ come from the germline V gene (reference sequence). The CDR3 region has the DNA TGTGCCAGCAGCTTCCCCCCGTTCCACACTGAAGCTTTCTTT. Residues: CASSFPPFHTEAFF.

This sequence joins TRBV29-1 and TRBJ1-4; 10 bases are a match to TRBD1. Germline V lookup: CDR1 SQVTM, CDR2 ANQGSEA. The J segment lost 6 bases and the V segment lost 7 bases, leaving 8 bases of the junction unmatched. The CDR3 sequence is 14 residues long. Here the CDR3 DNA reads TGCAGCGCCATAGCCGGGACAGGGGATGAAAAACTGTTTTTT. Residues: CSAIAGTGDEKLFF.